This T cell receptor (beta chain) was retrieved from a study of blood T cell repertoires in COVID-19 (dated by TCRdb to the early 2020s). Regarding the complete study: Samples covering the acute and convalescent phases of COVID-19 were provided by collaborators in the United States, Italy and Spain. The prospective study material was composed of cDNA or gDNA derived from T cells, B-cell-depleted T cells, or PBMCs. Subjects who had been exposed to COVID-19, were actively infected with it, or had recovered from it provided the deeply sampled blood TCRbeta repertoires that made up the dataset. The repertoires were released in a freely available public database intended as a resource for research on the immune response to SARS-CoV-2. The samples were drawn from two sources: the first 160 participants of the ongoing ImmuneRACE study, and 1,254 subjects contributed by 6 global collaborators. Sample metadata almost always included a de-identified subject ID, COVID-19 status, age in years and sex. HLA class I and class II types, where available, came from metadata supplied by the sample provider rather than from assay-based typing.

TCRbeta CDR3 regions were amplified from genomic DNA by means of the immunoSEQ Assay, a bias-controlled multiplex PCR. Per the original workflow: Within the assay, amplification of reference gene primers was used to estimate how many nucleated cells each sample contained. To quantify the absolute abundance of each unique TCRbeta CDR3 rearrangement, sequence reads were collapsed and filtered. For each sample, productive Simpson clonality was calculated by taking the square root of Simpson's diversity index across productive rearrangements. TCRdb re-hosts the immuneACCESS table, in-frame sequences only. Its copies lack some clones; in the studies checked, an unresolved V gene accounts for under half of them, and the cause for the rest is not known. The V and J calls and clone size come from that table; D and trimming were worked out from the DNA. For this sample the table gives some 140,000 clones, of which roughly four fifths were detected only once. The ten largest clones capture about 2.2% of the sample.

V and J are truncated by 7 bases and 4 bases respectively, leaving an intervening sequence of 9 bases. The CDR3 holds 12 amino acids from the cysteine to the phenylalanine. Solely the CDR3 DNA is kept, with 36 bases framed from the first base. CDR1 and CDR2, per the germline V gene, are KGHDR and SFDVKD. Participants in the prospective study were enrolled through a virtual design, were aged roughly 18 to 100 years, and lived in approximately 25 United States geographic areas. To assign participants to cohorts, the prospective study relied on clinical history that participants themselves reported in a screening survey and a study questionnaire. In the prospective study, whole blood, serum and a nasopharyngeal or oropharyngeal swab were collected from each participant by mobile phlebotomists. Participants in the prospective study had the option to provide additional blood draws and questionnaires over an approximately two-month period. Before DNA extraction, blood samples from the prospective study were shipped at room temperature or frozen.

A word on this clone: What antigen it recognizes has not been identified. Base qualities were left out, and no much larger clone turns up one base away.

Paper-wide results and their limitations: The amount of clinical and demographic metadata varied by source and participant and was provided uncurated.

The chain is encoded by TRBV24-1 joined to TRBJ1-1; the D gene identity is not certain. The TCR comes from a man aged 35-49 years with acute COVID-19. Material for sequencing was PBMCs or T cells enriched from blood (not recorded which). The sequence in DNA is TGTGCCACCAGGAGAGGAGGCACTGAAGCTTTCTTT. The translation is CATRRGGTEAFF.